This note documents a single T cell receptor (beta chain) sequence. Its matching antigen is unknown. These data are taken from a study of cytomegalovirus exposure and HLA in healthy donors. In the study overall: Genetic ancestry analysis placed under 90% of the 400 or so donors that were genotyped in the Caucasian-associated cluster.

Study conclusions and caveats: In presence/absence analyses, roughly uniform sequencing depth across donors was assumed. Beyond CMV serostatus, there was no information to go on about immune exposure. Earlier analysis looked at TCR beta V segments, and most were productive about 87% or about 30% of the time.

It was with 60 Vbeta and 13 Jbeta primers that the PCR ran. The data were produced by immunoSEQ multiplex PCR, yet TCRdb's version contains in-frame clones alone and is incomplete. Here the sample spans 75,000 to 100,000 clones, around three quarters being singletons. The germline V gene encodes CDR1 SGHAT and CDR2 FQNNGV. This CDR3 comprises 17 residues. The junction had 3 bases not matched to a gene; V was cut back by 2 bases and J by 3 bases. The specimen was PBMCs. V is TRBV11-2 and J is TRBJ2-2; 13 positions match TRBD2. This receptor was taken from a man younger than 40 in good health and CMV-seronegative. This CDR3 reads CASSLRLAGGYTGELFF. The CDR3 nucleotides read TGTGCCAGCAGCTTAAGACTAGCGGGAGGATACACCGGGGAGCTGTTTTTT.